This T cell receptor (beta chain) derives from a study of blood T cell repertoires in COVID-19. Trimming removed 7 bases from V and 0 bases from J; junction bases left unmatched: 10. Per germline, CDR1 WNHNN and CDR2 SYGVQD (reference sequence). CDR3 size: 16 residues. Profiled with immunoSEQ multiplex PCR; TCRdb holds only in-frame clones, not every one. The sample consists of more than 85,000 clones, about 76% of them appearing once. This TCR was recovered from an older woman with acute or convalescent COVID-19. The sample comprised peripheral blood. The chain links TRBV10-1 to TRBJ2-5; 8 nucleotides agree with TRBD2. The CDR3 sequence: CASTSGCVPYQETQYF. Written as DNA, the CDR3 is TGCGCCAGCACTAGCGGGTGCGTCCCGTACCAAGAGACCCAGTACTTC.